These 5 T cell receptor beta chains were sequenced from one sample in a study of blood T cell repertoires in COVID-19. Profiled with immunoSEQ multiplex PCR; TCRdb holds only in-frame clones, not every one. The sample lists about 120,000 clones; approximately 81% were seen once. Material for sequencing was peripheral blood. The receptors derive from a man aged 55 to 70 with acute or convalescent COVID-19.

The gene calls are TRBV7-2 and TRBJ2-1; maybe TRBD2 (6 bases). Germline CDR1 reads SGHTA; CDR2 reads FQGNSA. Trimming stripped 5 bases from V and 10 bases from J, with 18 bases between. The CDR3 is 14 residues long. CDR3: CASSTRWASVEQFF. CDR3 nucleotide sequence: TGTGCCAGCAGCACCCGTTGGGCTAGCGTAGAGCAGTTCTTC.

This chain joins TRBV11-3 and TRBJ2-2; the D is unclear. V lost 3 bases, J lost 6 bases, and 14 bases lay in between. The CDR3 contains 15 residues. Germline lookup yields CDR1 SGHNT and CDR2 YENEEA. CDR3 sequence: CASSFPSGPPGELFF. The CDR3 coding sequence is TGTGCCAGCAGCTTTCCCTCCGGTCCCCCCGGGGAGCTGTTTTTT.

A few counts support this clone. This chain uses TRBV19 with TRBJ1-6, with 8 bases fitting TRBD1. The CDR3 totals 14 residues. The ends lost 5 bases at V and 8 bases at J; junction bases unmatched: 5. CDR1 is LNHDA and CDR2 is SQIVND in the germline V gene (reference sequence). CDR3 region: CASSLRQGYSPLHF. CDR3 DNA: TGTGCCAGTAGTCTCAGACAGGGGTATTCACCCCTCCACTTT.

The rearrangement links TRBV9 to TRBJ1-1, with D possibly being TRBD1 (6 bases). The CDR3 has 16 amino acids. From germline, CDR1 is SGDLS and CDR2 YYNGEE. V gave up 4 bases and J gave up 1 base, with 17 bases separating them. The CDR3 loop is CASSPLRGRGNTEAFF. CDR3 nucleotides: TGTGCCAGCAGCCCCCTCAGGGGACGGGGGAACACTGAAGCTTTCTTT.

CDR3 amino acids: CASSLVLGEANEQFF. CDR3 nucleotide sequence: TGCGCCAGCAGCTTGGTTCTGGGGGAGGCCAATGAGCAGTTCTTC. This chain uses TRBV5-1 with TRBJ2-1; weak D call: TRBD2 (6 bases). V lost 0 bases, J lost 6 bases, and 13 bases lay in between. The CDR3 sequence is 15 residues long. Germline loops: CDR1 SGHRS, CDR2 YFSETQ.